This TCR beta chain is drawn from a study of cytomegalovirus exposure and HLA in healthy donors. Study results and caveats: TCR association rates varied by HLA locus in a later analysis, with DRB1 highest and HLA-C lowest. Another analysis was done later, and it associated 15,000 or so TCR beta sequences with HLA alleles at 0.05 false discovery rate.

On this clone itself: Its cognate antigen is unknown.

V was pared by 4 bases and J by 6 bases, with 8 bases of the junction left unmatched. The CDR3 runs to 16 residues. Per germline, CDR1 SGHRS and CDR2 YFSETQ. Primers included in the PCR were 60 Vbeta and 13 Jbeta primers. TCRdb's table, derived via immunoSEQ multiplex PCR, lists solely in-frame clones and lacks some. Found here are 50,000 to 75,000 clones, about four fifths of them singletons; the top ten hold nearly 4%. V and J are TRBV5-1 and TRBJ2-1, with 12 bases that match TRBD2. The sequence was obtained from a woman in her thirties or forties in good health and CMV-seronegative. The sample consisted of PBMCs. CDR3: CASSTPTSGSINEQFF. CDR3 nucleotides: TGCGCCAGCAGCACCCCGACTAGCGGGAGTATCAATGAGCAGTTCTTC.